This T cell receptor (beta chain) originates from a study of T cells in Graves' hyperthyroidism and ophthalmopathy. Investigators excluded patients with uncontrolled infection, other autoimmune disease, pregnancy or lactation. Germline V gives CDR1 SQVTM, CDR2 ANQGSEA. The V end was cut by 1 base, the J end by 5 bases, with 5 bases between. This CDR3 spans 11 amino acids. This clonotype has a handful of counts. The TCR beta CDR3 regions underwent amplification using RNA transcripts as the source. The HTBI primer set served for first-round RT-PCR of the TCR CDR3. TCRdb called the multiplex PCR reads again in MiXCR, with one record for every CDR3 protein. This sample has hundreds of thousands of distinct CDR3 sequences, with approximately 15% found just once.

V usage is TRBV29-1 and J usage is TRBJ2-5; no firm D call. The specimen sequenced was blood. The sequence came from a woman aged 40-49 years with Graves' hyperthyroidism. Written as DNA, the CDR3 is TGCAGCGTTGAAGTTTACGAGACCCAGTACTTC. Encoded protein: CSVEVYETQYF.